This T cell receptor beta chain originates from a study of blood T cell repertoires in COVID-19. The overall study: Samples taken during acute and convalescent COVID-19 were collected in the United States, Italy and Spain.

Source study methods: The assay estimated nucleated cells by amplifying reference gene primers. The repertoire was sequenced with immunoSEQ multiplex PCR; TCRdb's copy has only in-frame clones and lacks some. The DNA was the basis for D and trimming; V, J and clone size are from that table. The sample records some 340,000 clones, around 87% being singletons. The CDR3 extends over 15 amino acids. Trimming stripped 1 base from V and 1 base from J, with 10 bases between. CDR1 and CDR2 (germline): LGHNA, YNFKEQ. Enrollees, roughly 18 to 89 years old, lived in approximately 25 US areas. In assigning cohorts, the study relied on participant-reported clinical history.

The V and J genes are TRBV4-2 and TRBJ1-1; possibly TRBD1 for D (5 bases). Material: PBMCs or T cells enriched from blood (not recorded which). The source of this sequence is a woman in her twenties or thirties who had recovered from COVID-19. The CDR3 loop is CASSQGWGQNTEAFF. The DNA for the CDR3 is TGTGCCAGCAGCCAAGGGTGGGGCCAGAACACTGAAGCTTTCTTT.